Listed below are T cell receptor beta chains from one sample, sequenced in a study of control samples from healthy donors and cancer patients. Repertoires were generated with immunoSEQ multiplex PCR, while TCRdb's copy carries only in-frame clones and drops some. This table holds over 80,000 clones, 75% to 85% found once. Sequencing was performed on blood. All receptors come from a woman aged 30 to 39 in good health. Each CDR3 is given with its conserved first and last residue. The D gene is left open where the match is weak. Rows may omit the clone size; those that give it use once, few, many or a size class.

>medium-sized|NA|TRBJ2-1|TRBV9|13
TGTGCCAGCAGCTTAGGGGGGGCAGGTGAGCAGTTCTTC
CASSLGGAGEQFF
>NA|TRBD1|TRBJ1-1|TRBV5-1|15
TGCGCCAGCAGCTCCTGGACAGGGATGAACACTGAAGCTTTCTTT
CASSSWTGMNTEAFF
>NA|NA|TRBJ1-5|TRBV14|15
TGTGCCAGCAGCCAAGGAGGGTCGGGCAATCAGCCCCAGCATTTT
CASSQGGSGNQPQHF
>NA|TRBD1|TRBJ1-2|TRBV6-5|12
TGTGCCAGCCGACAGGGAATCTATGGCTACACCTTC
CASRQGIYGYTF
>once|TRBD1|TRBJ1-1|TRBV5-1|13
TGCGCCAGCAGCGTAGGAGACAGGGCCGAAGCTTTCTTT
CASSVGDRAEAFF
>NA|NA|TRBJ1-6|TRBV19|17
TGTGCCAGTAGCAAATCGGCTGGGGGGGCTAAGAATTCACCCCTCCACTTT
CASSKSAGGAKNSPLHF
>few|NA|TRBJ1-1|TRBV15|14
TGTGCCACCAGCAGGGCGGAGGTGAACACTGAAGCTTTCTTT
CATSRAEVNTEAFF
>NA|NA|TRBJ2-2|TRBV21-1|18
TGTGCCAGCAGCGCCCGGTCGGGGGGCAGGTATAACACCGGGGAGCTGTTTTTT
CASSARSGGRYNTGELFF
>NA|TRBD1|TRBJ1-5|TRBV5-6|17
TGTGCCAGCAGCTTGGATGGGGGACAGGGGATCAATCAGCCCCAGCATTTT
CASSLDGGQGINQPQHF
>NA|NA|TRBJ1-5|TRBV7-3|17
TGTGCCAGCAGCTCATCCGGGGTGACTCATAGCAATCAGCCCCAGCATTTT
CASSSSGVTHSNQPQHF
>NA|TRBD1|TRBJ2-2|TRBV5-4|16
TGTGCCAGCAGCTTGGCTGGACAGGGGGCATATGGGGAGCTGTTTTTT
CASSLAGQGAYGELFF
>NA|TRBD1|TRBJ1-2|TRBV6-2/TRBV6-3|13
TGTGCCAGCAGTTACCCAGGACAGGGCCGCTACACCTTC
CASSYPGQGRYTF
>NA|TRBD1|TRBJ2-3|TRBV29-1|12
TGCAGCGTGACAGGGGGCGCAGATACGCAGTATTTT
CSVTGGADTQYF
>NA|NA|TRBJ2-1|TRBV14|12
TGTGCCAGCAGCCAAGATCGGAGGGAGCAGTTCTTC
CASSQDRREQFF
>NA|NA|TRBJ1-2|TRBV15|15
TGTGCCACCAGCAGAGGGATCACGGTCGGTTTAGGCTACACCTTC
CATSRGITVGLGYTF
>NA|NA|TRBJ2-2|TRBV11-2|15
TGTGCCAGCAGCTTAGACAGGGCGAACACCGGGGAGCTGTTTTTT
CASSLDRANTGELFF
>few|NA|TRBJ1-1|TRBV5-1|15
TGCGCCAGCAACAACGGAGGGGAGGTAGGCACTGAAGCTTTCTTT
CASNNGGEVGTEAFF
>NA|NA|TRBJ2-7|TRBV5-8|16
TGTGCCAGCAGCTTGGATATTCTAGGGGGAGCGTACGAGCAGTACTTC
CASSLDILGGAYEQYF
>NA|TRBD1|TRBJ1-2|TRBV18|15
TGTGCCAGCTCACCCCAGGGGGCGACGACCTATGGCTACACCTTC
CASSPQGATTYGYTF
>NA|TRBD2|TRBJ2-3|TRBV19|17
TGTGCCAGTAGTTCCCGGGAGGCGATAACTAGCACAGATACGCAGTATTTT
CASSSREAITSTDTQYF
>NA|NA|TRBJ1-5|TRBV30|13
TGTGCCTGGTCTGGACGGAGCCTAAGGCCCCAGCATTTT
CAWSGRSLRPQHF
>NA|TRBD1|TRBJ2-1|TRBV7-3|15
TGTGCCAGCAGCCTGGACAGGGGGCCAAACAATGAGCAGTTCTTC
CASSLDRGPNNEQFF
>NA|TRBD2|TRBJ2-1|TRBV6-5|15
TGTGCCAGCAGTAGGACTAGCGGGGGGCGCGGTGAGCAGTTCTTC
CASSRTSGGRGEQFF
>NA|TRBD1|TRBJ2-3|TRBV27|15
TGTGCCAGCTCCACGGACAGGGTGGCACAGGATACGCAGTATTTT
CASSTDRVAQDTQYF
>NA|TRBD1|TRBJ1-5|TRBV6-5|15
TGTGCCAGCAGGTCCGGGACAGTTAGCAATCAGCCCCAGCATTTT
CASRSGTVSNQPQHF
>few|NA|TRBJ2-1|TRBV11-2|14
TGTGCCAGCAGCTGGACTCGATCCGACAATGAGCAGTTCTTC
CASSWTRSDNEQFF
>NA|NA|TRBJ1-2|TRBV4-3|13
TGCGCCAGCAGCCAAAACAGGGTCGGGGGCTACACCTTC
CASSQNRVGGYTF
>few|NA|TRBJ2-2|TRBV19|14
TGTGCCAGTAGTGACCGGGGGAACACCGGGGAGCTGTTTTTT
CASSDRGNTGELFF
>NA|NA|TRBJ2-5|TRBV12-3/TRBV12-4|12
TGTGCCAGCAGGATGGGGCTGAAGACCCAGTACTTC
CASRMGLKTQYF
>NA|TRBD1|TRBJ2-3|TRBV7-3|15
TGTGCCAGCAGCCCCGAGGGGGCGCACACAGATACGCAGTATTTT
CASSPEGAHTDTQYF
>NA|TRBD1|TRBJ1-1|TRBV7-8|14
TGTGCCAGCAGCCCGAGGACAGGGGGCACTGAAGCTTTCTTT
CASSPRTGGTEAFF
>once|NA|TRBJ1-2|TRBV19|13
TGTGCCAGTACCTCGGAGGGGAACTATGGCTACACCTTC
CASTSEGNYGYTF
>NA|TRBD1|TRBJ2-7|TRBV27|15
TGTGCCAGCAGTTCGAGTGGGACAGGGTTTTTCGAGCAGTACTTC
CASSSSGTGFFEQYF
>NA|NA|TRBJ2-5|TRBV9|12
TGTGCCAGCAGCGAGGCGTCAGAGACCCAGTACTTC
CASSEASETQYF
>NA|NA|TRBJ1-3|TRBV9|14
TGTGCCAGCAGCCCGACAGTATCTGGAAACACCATATATTTT
CASSPTVSGNTIYF
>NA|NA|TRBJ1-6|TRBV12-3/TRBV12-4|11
TGTGCCAGCAGCCAGAATTCACCCCTCCACTTT
CASSQNSPLHF
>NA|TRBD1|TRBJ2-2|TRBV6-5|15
TGTGCCAGCAGGCCGGGACAGGATAACACCGGGGAGCTGTTTTTT
CASRPGQDNTGELFF
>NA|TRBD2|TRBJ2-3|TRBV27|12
TGTGCCAGCAGTTGGGGGGGGAATACGCAGTATTTT
CASSWGGNTQYF
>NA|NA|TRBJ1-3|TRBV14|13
TGTGCCAGCACCGGGCAGGTTGGAAACACCATATATTTT
CASTGQVGNTIYF
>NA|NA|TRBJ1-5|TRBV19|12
TGTGCCAGTAGTATAGATTGGGGGGCCCAGCATTTT
CASSIDWGAQHF
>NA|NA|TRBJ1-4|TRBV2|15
TGTGCCAGCAGTCGCGGAGGGGTAACTAATGAAAAACTGTTTTTT
CASSRGGVTNEKLFF
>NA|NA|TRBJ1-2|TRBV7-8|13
TGTGCCAGCAGCTTAGCGGTGAGGGATGGCTACACCTTC
CASSLAVRDGYTF
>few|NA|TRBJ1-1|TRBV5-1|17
TGCGCCAGCAGCTTGGGACGGCATGAGGATTTCGACACTGAAGCTTTCTTT
CASSLGRHEDFDTEAFF
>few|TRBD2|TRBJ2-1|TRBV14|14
TGTGCCAGCAGCCAAGGACTAGCTTTCAATGAGCAGTTCTTC
CASSQGLAFNEQFF
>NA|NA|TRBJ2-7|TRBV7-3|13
TGTGCCAGCAGCTTATCTGGGGTTTACGAGCAGTACTTC
CASSLSGVYEQYF
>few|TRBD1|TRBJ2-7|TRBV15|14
TGTGCCACCAGCTCGCGACAGGGTTGGAACGAGCAGTACTTC
CATSSRQGWNEQYF
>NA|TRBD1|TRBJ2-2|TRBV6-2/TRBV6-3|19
TGTGCCAGCAGTCTACCCCGCCGCGCCGGGACAGGGGACACCGGGGAGCTGTTTTTT
CASSLPRRAGTGDTGELFF
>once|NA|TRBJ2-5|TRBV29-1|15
TGCAGCGTTTACCGAACAGGGCTACCCCAAGAGACCCAGTACTTC
CSVYRTGLPQETQYF
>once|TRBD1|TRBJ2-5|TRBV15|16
TGTGCCACCAGCAGAGGAGGGTCGGGACAGCAAGAGACCCAGTACTTC
CATSRGGSGQQETQYF
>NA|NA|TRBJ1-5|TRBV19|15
TGTGCCAGTAGGCGGGGGCATGATAGCAATCAGCCCCAGCATTTT
CASRRGHDSNQPQHF